This T cell receptor beta chain was sequenced for a study of blood T cell repertoires in COVID-19. Study information: The study drew acute and convalescent COVID-19 samples from the United States, Italy and Spain.

TCRdb's table, derived via immunoSEQ multiplex PCR, lists solely in-frame clones and lacks some. The sample yields fewer than 250,000 clones, around 90% seen once. Material for sequencing was peripheral blood. The TCR was taken from a man aged 25-40 years with acute or convalescent COVID-19.

The CDR3 here is CAWSLGPGTDTQYF. The CDR3 coding sequence is TGTGCCTGGAGTCTAGGCCCGGGCACAGATACGCAGTATTTT. V is TRBV30 and J is TRBJ2-3; D remains unclear. Trimming removed 2 bases from V and 1 base from J, with 10 bases in between. Germline CDR1 GTSNPN, CDR2 SVGIG (reference sequence). The CDR3 sequence is 14 residues long.